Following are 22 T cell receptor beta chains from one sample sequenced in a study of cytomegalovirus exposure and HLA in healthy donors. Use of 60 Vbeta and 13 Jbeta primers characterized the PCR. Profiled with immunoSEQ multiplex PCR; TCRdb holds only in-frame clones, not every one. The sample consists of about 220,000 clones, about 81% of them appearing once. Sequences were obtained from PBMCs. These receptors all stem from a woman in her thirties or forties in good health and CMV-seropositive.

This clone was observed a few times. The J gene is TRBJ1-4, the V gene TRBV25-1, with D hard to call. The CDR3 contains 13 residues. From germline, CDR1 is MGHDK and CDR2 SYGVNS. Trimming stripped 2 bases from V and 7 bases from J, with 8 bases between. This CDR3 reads CASSERSVEKLFF. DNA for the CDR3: TGTGCCAGCAGTGAAAGGAGTGTTGAAAAACTGTTTTTT.

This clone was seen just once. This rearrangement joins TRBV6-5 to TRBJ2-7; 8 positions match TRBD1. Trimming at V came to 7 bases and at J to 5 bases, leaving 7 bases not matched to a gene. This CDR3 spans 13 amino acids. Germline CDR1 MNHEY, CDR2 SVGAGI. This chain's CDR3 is CASTSDRGDEQYF. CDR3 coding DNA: TGTGCCAGCACTTCCGACAGGGGCGACGAGCAGTACTTC.

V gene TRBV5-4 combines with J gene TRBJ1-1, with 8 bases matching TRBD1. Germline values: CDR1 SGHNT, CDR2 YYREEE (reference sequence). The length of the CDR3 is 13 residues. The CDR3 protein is CAMDRVGNTEAFF. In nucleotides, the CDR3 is TGTGCGATGGACAGGGTGGGGAACACTGAAGCTTTCTTT. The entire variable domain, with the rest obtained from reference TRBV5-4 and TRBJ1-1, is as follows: ETGVTQSPTHLIKTRGQQVTLRCSSQSGHNTVSWYQQALGQGPQFIFQYYREEENGRGNFPPRFSGLQFPNYSSELNVNALELDDSALYLCAMDRVGNTEAFFGQGTRLTVV.

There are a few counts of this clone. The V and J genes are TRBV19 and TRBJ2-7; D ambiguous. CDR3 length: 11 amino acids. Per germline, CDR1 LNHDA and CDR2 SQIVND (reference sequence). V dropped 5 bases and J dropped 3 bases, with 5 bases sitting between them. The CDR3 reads CASSSIYEQYF. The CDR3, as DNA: TGTGCCAGTAGTTCCATCTACGAGCAGTACTTC.

DNA for the CDR3: TGCGCCAGCAGCTTTGGAGCTGAAGCTTTCTTT. This gives the protein CASSFGAEAFF. This chain uses TRBV5-1 with TRBJ1-1; D unresolved. Per germline, CDR1 SGHRS and CDR2 YFSETQ. This CDR3 has 11 amino acids. Deletions cut 2 bases from V and 6 bases from J, with 5 bases between.

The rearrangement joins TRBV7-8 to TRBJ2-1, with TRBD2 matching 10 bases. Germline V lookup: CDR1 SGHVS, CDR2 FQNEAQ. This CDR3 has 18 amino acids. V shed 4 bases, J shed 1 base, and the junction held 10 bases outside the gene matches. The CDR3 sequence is CASSWGGASGRSYNEQFF. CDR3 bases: TGTGCCAGCAGCTGGGGGGGGGCTAGCGGGAGATCCTACAATGAGCAGTTCTTC.

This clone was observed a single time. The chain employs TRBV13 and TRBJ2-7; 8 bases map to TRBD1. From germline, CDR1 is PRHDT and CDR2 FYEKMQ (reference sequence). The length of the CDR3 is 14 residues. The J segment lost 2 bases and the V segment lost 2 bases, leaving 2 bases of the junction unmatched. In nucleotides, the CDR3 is TGTGCCAGCAGCTTAAGACAGGGGCCCTACGAGCAGTACTTC. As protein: CASSLRQGPYEQYF.

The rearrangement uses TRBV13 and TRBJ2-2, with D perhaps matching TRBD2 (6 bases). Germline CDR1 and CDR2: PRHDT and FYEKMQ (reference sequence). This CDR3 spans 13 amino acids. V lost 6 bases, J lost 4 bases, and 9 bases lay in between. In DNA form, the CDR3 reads TGTGCCAGCAGTCATAGCGGCACCGGGGAGCTGTTTTTT. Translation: CASSHSGTGELFF.

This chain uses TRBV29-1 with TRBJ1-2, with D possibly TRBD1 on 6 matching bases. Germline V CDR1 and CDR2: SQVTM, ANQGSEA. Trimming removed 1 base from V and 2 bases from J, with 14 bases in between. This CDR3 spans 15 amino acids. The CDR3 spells CSVEGGGQGNYGYTF. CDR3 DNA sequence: TGCAGCGTTGAAGGGGGGGGGCAGGGGAACTATGGCTACACCTTC.

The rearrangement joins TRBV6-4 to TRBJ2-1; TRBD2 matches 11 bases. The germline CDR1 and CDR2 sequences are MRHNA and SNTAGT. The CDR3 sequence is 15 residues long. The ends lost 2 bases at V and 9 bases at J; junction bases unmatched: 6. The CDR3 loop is CASSDPGLAGGEQFF. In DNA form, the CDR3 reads TGTGCCAGCAGTGACCCCGGGCTAGCGGGAGGTGAGCAGTTCTTC.

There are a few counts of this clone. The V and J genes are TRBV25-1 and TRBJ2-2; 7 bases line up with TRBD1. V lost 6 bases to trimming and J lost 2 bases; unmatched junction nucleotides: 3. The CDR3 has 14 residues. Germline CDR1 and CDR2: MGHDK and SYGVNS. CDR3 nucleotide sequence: TGTGCCAGCAGACAGGGGACCAACACCGGGGAGCTGTTTTTT. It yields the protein CASRQGTNTGELFF.

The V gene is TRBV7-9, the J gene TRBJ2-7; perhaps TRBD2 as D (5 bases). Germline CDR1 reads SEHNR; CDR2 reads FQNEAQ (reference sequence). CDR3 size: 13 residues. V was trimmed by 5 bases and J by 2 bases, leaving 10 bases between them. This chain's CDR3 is CASSLDGTYEQYF. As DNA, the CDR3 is TGTGCCAGCAGCCTGGACGGGACCTACGAGCAGTACTTC.

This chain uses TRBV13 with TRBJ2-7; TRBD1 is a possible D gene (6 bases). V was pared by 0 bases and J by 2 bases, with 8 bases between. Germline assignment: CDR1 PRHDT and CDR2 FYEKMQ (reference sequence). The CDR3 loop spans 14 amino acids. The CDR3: CASSLGQGTYEQYF. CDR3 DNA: TGTGCCAGCAGCTTAGGACAGGGAACCTACGAGCAGTACTTC.

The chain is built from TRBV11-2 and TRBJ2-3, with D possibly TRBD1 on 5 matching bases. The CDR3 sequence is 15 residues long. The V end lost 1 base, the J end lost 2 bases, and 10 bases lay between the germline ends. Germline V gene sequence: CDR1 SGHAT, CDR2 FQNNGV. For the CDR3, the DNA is TGTGCCAGCAGCTTAGGATTAGGGGACACAGATACGCAGTATTTT. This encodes CASSLGLGDTDTQYF.

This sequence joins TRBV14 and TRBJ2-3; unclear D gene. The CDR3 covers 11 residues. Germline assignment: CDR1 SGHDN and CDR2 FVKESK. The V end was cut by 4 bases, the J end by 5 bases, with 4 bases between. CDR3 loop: CASSPGDTQYF. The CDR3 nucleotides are TGTGCCAGCAGCCCCGGAGATACGCAGTATTTT.

The CDR3 DNA sequence: TGTGCCAGCAGACCCTTGGACAGCTACACTGAAGCTTTCTTT. It yields the protein CASRPLDSYTEAFF. The chain couples TRBV6-5 to TRBJ1-1, with a weak D call TRBD1 (6 bases). The CDR3 consists of 14 residues. V was trimmed by 6 bases and J by 3 bases, leaving 14 bases between them. Germline lookup yields CDR1 MNHEY and CDR2 SVGAGI.

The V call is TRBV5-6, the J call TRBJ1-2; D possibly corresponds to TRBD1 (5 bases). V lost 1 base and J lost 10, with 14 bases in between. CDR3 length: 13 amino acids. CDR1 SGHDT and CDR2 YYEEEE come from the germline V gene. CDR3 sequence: CASSLRGGGTYTF. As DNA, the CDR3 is TGTGCCAGCAGCTTGAGGGGAGGTGGAACCTACACCTTC. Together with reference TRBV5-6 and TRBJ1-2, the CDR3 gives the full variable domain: DAGVTQSPTHLIKTRGQQVTLRCSPKSGHDTVSWYQQALGQGPQFIFQYYEEEERQRGNFPDRFSGHQFPNYSSELNVNALLLGDSALYLCASSLRGGGTYTFGSGTRLTVV.

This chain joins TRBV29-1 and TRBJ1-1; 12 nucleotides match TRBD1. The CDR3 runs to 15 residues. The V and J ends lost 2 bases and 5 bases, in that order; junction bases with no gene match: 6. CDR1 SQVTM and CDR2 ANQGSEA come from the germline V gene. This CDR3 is CSVERGQGARTEAFF. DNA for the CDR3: TGCAGCGTTGAAAGGGGACAGGGGGCGCGAACTGAAGCTTTCTTT.

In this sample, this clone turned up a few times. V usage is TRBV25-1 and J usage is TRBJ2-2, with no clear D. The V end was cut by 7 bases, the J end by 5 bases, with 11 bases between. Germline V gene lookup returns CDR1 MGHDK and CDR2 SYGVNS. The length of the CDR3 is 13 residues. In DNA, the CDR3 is TGTGCCAGCACTCAATTTCGGACCGGGGAGCTGTTTTTT. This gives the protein CASTQFRTGELFF.

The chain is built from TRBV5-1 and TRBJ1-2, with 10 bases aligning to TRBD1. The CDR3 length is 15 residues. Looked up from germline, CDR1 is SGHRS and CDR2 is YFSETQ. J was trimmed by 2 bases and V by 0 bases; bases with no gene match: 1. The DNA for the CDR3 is TGCGCCAGCAGCTTGGGGGGACAGGGGAACTATGGCTACACCTTC. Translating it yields CASSLGGQGNYGYTF. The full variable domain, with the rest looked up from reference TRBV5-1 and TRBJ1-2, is KAGVTQTPRYLIKTRGQQVTLSCSPISGHRSVSWYQQTPGQGLQFLFEYFSETQRNKGNFPGRFSGRQFSNSRSEMNVSTLELGDSALYLCASSLGGQGNYGYTFGSGTRLTVV.

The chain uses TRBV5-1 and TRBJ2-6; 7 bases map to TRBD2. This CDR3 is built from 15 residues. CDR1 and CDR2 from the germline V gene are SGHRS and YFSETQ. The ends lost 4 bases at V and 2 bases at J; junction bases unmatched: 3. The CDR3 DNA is TGCGCCAGCAGCCCTCTAGCGGCTGGGGCCAACGTCCTGACTTTC. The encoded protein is CASSPLAAGANVLTF.

CDR3 sequence (DNA): TGTGCCAGCAGTCCTCAAGAGACCCAGTACTTC. Its protein is CASSPQETQYF. The chain has TRBV6-5 and TRBJ2-5, with no clear D. In germline, CDR1 is MNHEY, CDR2 SVGAGI. The length of the CDR3 is 11 residues. The V gene lost 5 bases and the J gene lost 2 bases, with 3 bases spanning the gap.